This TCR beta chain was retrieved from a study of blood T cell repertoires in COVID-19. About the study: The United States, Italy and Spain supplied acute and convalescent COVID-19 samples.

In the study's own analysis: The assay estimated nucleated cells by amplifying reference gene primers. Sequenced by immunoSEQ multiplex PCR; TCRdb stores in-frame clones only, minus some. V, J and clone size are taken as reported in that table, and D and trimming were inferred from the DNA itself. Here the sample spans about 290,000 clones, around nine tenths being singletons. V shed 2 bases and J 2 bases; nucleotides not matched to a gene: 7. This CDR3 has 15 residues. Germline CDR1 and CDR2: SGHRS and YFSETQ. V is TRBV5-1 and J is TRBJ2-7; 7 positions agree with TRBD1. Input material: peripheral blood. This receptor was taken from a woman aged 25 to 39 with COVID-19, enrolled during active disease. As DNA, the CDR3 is TGCGCCAGCAGCTTACAGGGGCTTAGTGCCTACGAGCAGTACTTC. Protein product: CASSLQGLSAYEQYF.